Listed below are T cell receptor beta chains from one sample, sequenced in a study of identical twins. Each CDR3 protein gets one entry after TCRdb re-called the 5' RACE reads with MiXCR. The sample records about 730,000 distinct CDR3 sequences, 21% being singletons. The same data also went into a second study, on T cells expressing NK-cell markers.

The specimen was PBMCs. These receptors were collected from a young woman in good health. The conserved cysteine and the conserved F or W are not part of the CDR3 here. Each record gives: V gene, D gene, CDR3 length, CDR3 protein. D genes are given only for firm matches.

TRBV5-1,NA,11,ASSLALEYEQF
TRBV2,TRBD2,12,ASSTGLAIWELF
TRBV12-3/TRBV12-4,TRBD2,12,ATLAGGIADTQY
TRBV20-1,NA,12,SAREGQTLYGYT
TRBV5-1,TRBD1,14,ASTIGTGAISYEQY
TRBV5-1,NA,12,ASSLDGDRETQY
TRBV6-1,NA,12,ASSPPDLPLGQY
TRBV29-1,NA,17,SVEGIGGGETTYTDTQY
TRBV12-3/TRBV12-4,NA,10,ASSFLGWGYT
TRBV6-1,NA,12,ASSPAVGKNIQY
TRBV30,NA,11,AWSTVPQETQY
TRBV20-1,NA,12,SAFRSGRTDTQY
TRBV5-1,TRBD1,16,ASSRGDRVTTGANVLT
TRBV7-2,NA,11,ASSPFLHGELF
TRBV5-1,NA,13,ASRGGGGSNEKLF
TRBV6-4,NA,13,ASSRAGTLYNEQF
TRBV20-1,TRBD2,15,SARPGWGGTKAGELF
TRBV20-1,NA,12,SAPLFARNTEAF
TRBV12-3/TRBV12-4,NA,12,ASSFDAYFDGYT
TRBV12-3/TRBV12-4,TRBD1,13,ASSLGQGAIREQF
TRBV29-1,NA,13,SVEDPHREDTEAF
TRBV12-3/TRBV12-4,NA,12,ASSFGRFTETQY
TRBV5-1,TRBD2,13,ASSLFLAGEETQY
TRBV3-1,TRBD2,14,ASSRLTSGNTGELF
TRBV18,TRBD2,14,ASSPQRGPSYNEQF
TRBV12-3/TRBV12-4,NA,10,ASSPRHQPQH
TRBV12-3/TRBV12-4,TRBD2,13,ASSMTSGRTDTQY
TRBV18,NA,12,ASSPQTATYEQC
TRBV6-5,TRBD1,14,ASSYPDRQDTDTQY
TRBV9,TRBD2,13,ASSVVGGGISEQF
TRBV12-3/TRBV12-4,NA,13,ASSLGVGRYQPQH
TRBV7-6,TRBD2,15,ASSLTGGSPSYNEQF
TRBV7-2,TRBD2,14,ASSLVGTSIYNEQF